This T cell receptor beta chain was sequenced for a study of response to subunit inactivated influenza vaccine. Study-level results: The authors suggested that few new T cells are recruited per seasonal influenza vaccination.

Germline values: CDR1 MGHRA, CDR2 YSYEKL. Trimming took off 1 base at V and 0 bases at J, with 12 bases between the two ends. The CDR3 runs to 16 residues. TCRdb ran MiXCR on the RT-PCR reads and lists one entry per CDR3 protein. The sample carries over 150,000 distinct CDR3 sequences, under 15% recorded once. Regarding this clonotype: Its target is unknown.

The chain has TRBV4-1 and TRBJ1-1; D is ambiguous. The sequence was obtained from a man aged 45 to 65 who received an inactivated influenza vaccine. The sample was CD8+ T cells sorted from PBMCs, taken around 5 days after vaccination. Written as DNA, the CDR3 is TGCGCCAGCAGCCAAGGTTTTGATTTTATGAACACTGAAGCTTTCTTT. Translating gives CASSQGFDFMNTEAFF.